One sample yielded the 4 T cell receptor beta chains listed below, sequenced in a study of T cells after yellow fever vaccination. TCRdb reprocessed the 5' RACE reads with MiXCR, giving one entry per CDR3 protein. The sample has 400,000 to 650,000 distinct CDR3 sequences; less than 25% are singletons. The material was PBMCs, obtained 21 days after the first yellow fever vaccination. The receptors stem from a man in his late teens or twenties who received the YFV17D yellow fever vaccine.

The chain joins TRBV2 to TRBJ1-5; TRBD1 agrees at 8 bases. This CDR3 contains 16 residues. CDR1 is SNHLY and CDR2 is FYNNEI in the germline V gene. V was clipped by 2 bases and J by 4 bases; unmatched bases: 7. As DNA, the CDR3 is TGTGCCAGCAGTGAAATGTGGACAGGGCTTAATCAGCCCCAGCATTTT. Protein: CASSEMWTGLNQPQHF.

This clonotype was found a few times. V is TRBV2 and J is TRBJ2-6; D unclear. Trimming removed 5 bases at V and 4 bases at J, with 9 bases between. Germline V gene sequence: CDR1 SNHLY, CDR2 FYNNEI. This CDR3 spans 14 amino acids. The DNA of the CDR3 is TGTGCCAGCAGTCCCGATACCGGGGCCAACGTCCTGACTTTC. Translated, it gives CASSPDTGANVLTF.

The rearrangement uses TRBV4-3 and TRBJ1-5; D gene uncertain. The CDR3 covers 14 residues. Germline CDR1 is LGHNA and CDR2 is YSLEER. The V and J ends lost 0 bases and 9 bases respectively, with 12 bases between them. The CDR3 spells CASSQEGDGRPQHF. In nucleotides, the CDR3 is TGCGCCAGCAGCCAAGAAGGCGACGGACGGCCCCAGCATTTT.

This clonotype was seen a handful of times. The CDR3 nucleotides read TGTGCGTCGGCGAAGGGGGTCGAAGACTATGGCTACACCTTC. This encodes CASAKGVEDYGYTF. The chain joins TRBV9 to TRBJ1-2; tentatively, D is TRBD1 (6 bases). CDR1 SGDLS and CDR2 YYNGEE come from the germline V gene. This CDR3 has 14 amino acids.